Following are 20 T cell receptor beta chains from one sample sequenced in a study of shared clonotypes between healthy human individuals. Data came from immunoSEQ multiplex PCR; TCRdb stores just in-frame clones and leaves some out. The table includes about a million clones, 70% to 80% detected once. Sequenced sample: memory CD4+ T cells from PBMCs. Subset reported: CD45RA-negative fraction. Source of these receptors: a man younger than 35 in good health. Some clones in this sample may be carry-over from other donors' samples.

On this clone itself: The junction and the germline gene differ at one end; a read error may be behind it. The chain joins TRBV6-1 to TRBJ2-7; no firm D call. Looked up from germline, CDR1 is MNHNS and CDR2 is SASEGT. This CDR3 comprises 14 residues. CDR3 nucleotides: TGTGCCAGCAGTGAAGCGGGAAAAGGATACGCCGTAAACTTC. Translation: CASSEAGKGYAVNF.

This rearrangement joins TRBV5-1 to TRBJ1-5; possible D gene TRBD1, 6 bases. The CDR3 has 14 residues. Germline loops: CDR1 SGHRS, CDR2 YFSETQ. The V gene lost 0 bases and the J gene lost 4 bases, with 8 bases spanning the gap. The CDR3 DNA sequence: TGCGCCAGCAGCTTGGGGACAGTTAATCAGCCCCAGCATTTT. Amino acid sequence: CASSLGTVNQPQHF. Full variable domain (missing parts from reference TRBV5-1 and TRBJ1-5): KAGVTQTPRYLIKTRGQQVTLSCSPISGHRSVSWYQQTPGQGLQFLFEYFSETQRNKGNFPGRFSGRQFSNSRSEMNVSTLELGDSALYLCASSLGTVNQPQHFGDGTRLSIL.

The chain carries TRBV4-1 and TRBJ2-2; TRBD2 aligns across 12 bases. The ends lost 4 bases at V and 3 bases at J; junction bases unmatched: 6. The CDR3 covers 17 residues. Germline V lookup: CDR1 MGHRA, CDR2 YSYEKL. The CDR3 region is CASSRGLAGGDTGELFF. CDR3 sequence (DNA): TGCGCCAGCAGCCGGGGCCTAGCGGGAGGGGACACCGGGGAGCTGTTTTTT.

This clone was seen only once. V is TRBV7-9 and J is TRBJ1-2; 11 positions match TRBD1. J was trimmed by 4 bases and V by 1 base; bases with no gene match: 5. Germline CDR1 and CDR2: SEHNR and FQNEAQ (reference sequence). The CDR3 contains 16 residues. The DNA of the CDR3 is TGTGCCAGCAGCTTAGTTCGGACAGGGGGCCTCTATGGCTACACCTTC. Protein: CASSLVRTGGLYGYTF.

This clone was seen just once. The chain combines TRBV28 with TRBJ1-5, with no clear D. With 8 bases removed from V and 3 bases from J, the gap between germline ends came to 17 bases. Per the germline V gene, CDR1 is MDHEN and CDR2 is SYDVKM. CDR3 length: 15 amino acids. The CDR3 nucleotides read TGTGCCAGCCGAAAAACCTACAGTAACAATCAGCCCCAGCATTTT. This gives the protein CASRKTYSNNQPQHF.

The chain carries TRBV30 and TRBJ1-1, with a tentative D call TRBD1 (5 bases). Deletions cut 3 bases from V and 11 bases from J, with 13 bases between. The length of the CDR3 is 11 residues. Germline CDR1 reads GTSNPN; CDR2 reads SVGIG (reference sequence). The DNA of the CDR3 is TGTGCCTGGAGCCTCAGGGAGGTTGCTTTCTTT. It codes for CAWSLREVAFF.

This chain uses TRBV5-1 with TRBJ1-3; perhaps TRBD1 as D (6 bases). V was pared by 8 bases and J by 0 bases, with 15 bases between. CDR1 and CDR2 from the germline V gene are SGHRS and YFSETQ. There are 15 residues in the CDR3. CDR3 residues: CASAVGGASGNTIYF. The CDR3 DNA reads TGCGCCAGTGCCGTTGGGGGCGCCTCTGGAAACACCATATATTTT.

This chain connects TRBV9 to TRBJ2-3; no definite D call. V was pared by 4 bases and J by 1 base, with 7 bases between. The CDR3 loop spans 13 amino acids. The germline CDR1 and CDR2 sequences are SGDLS and YYNGEE. The DNA of the CDR3 is TGTGCCAGCAGCCCAATCGGCACAGATACGCAGTATTTT. Residues: CASSPIGTDTQYF.

V gene TRBV28 combines with J gene TRBJ1-2; TRBD1 might be the D (5 bases). V lost 2 bases to trimming and J lost 4 bases, with 11 bases between them. The germline V gene has CDR1 MDHEN and CDR2 SYDVKM. The CDR3 contains 14 residues. The CDR3 sequence is CASSLEAGLYGYTF. CDR3 coding DNA: TGTGCCAGCAGTTTAGAGGCAGGGCTCTATGGCTACACCTTC.

This chain connects TRBV18 to TRBJ2-7; 12 bases line up with TRBD1. The CDR3 spans 15 residues. V trimming: 6 bases; J trimming: 4 bases; junction bases outside the gene matches: 7. Germline CDR1 KGHSH, CDR2 LQKENI. CDR3 residues: CASSLGTGGSYEQYF. DNA of the CDR3: TGTGCCAGCTCGCTAGGGACAGGGGGCTCGTACGAGCAGTACTTC.

Written as DNA, the CDR3 is TGCGCCAGCAGCTACGGGACAGGGGCATACTACGAGCAGTACTTC. Protein product: CASSYGTGAYYEQYF. The chain has TRBV5-1 and TRBJ2-7; 10 nucleotides agree with TRBD1. With V trimmed by 3 bases and J by 3 bases, 6 bases remained unmatched. Germline assignment: CDR1 SGHRS and CDR2 YFSETQ. The CDR3 is 15 residues long. Filled out from reference TRBV5-1 and TRBJ2-7, the complete variable domain reads KAGVTQTPRYLIKTRGQQVTLSCSPISGHRSVSWYQQTPGQGLQFLFEYFSETQRNKGNFPGRFSGRQFSNSRSEMNVSTLELGDSALYLCASSYGTGAYYEQYFGPGTRLTVT.

This chain connects TRBV5-1 to TRBJ1-2; D is unclear. CDR3 length: 12 residues. Germline CDR1 SGHRS, CDR2 YFSETQ. V dropped 5 bases and J dropped 5 bases, with 10 bases sitting between them. The CDR3 region has the DNA TGCGCCAGCAGGGACGGAGAATATGGCTACACCTTC. This codes for CASRDGEYGYTF.

This clone was seen just once. V gene TRBV5-6 combines with J gene TRBJ2-1, with TRBD2 matching over 8 bases. Germline CDR1 is SGHDT and CDR2 is YYEEEE. J was trimmed by 4 bases and V by 3 bases; bases with no gene match: 12. This CDR3 has 17 residues. CDR3 amino acids: CASSSGSGLAGYNEQFF. The CDR3, as DNA: TGTGCCAGCAGCTCCGGGAGTGGCCTAGCGGGTTACAATGAGCAGTTCTTC. The full variable domain, completed using reference TRBV5-6 and TRBJ2-1, is DAGVTQSPTHLIKTRGQQVTLRCSPKSGHDTVSWYQQALGQGPQFIFQYYEEEERQRGNFPDRFSGHQFPNYSSELNVNALLLGDSALYLCASSSGSGLAGYNEQFFGPGTRLTVL.

The J gene is TRBJ2-5, the V gene TRBV30; D gene ambiguous. V dropped 1 base and J dropped 4 bases, with 7 bases sitting between them. The CDR3 has 12 residues. The germline V gene has CDR1 GTSNPN and CDR2 SVGIG (reference sequence). CDR3 in amino acids: CAWSEARETQYF. CDR3 nucleotides: TGTGCCTGGAGTGAGGCGAGAGAGACCCAGTACTTC.

This chain joins TRBV5-1 and TRBJ2-3; D gene uncertain. The germline CDR1 and CDR2 sequences are SGHRS and YFSETQ. This CDR3 is 17 amino acids long. Trimming removed 1 base at V and 0 bases at J, with 15 bases between. The CDR3 here is CASSLSPFPSSTDTQYF. As DNA, the CDR3 is TGCGCCAGCAGCTTGTCGCCCTTTCCCTCTAGCACAGATACGCAGTATTTT.

With regard to this clone: This likely came from a read error, as a far larger clone is one base away. This rearrangement joins TRBV4-2 to TRBJ2-2, with a weak D call TRBD2 (6 bases). CDR1 is LGHNA, CDR2 YNFKEQ, per germline. The CDR3 is 17 residues long. Between the trimmed V and J ends, which lost 5 bases and 4 bases, there was a span of 20 bases. For the CDR3, the DNA is TGTGCCAGCAGCAAAAATCTCGGGAGAGGGGTCACCGGGGAGCTGTTTTTT. As protein: CASSKNLGRGVTGELFF.

This rearrangement joins TRBV28 to TRBJ2-6, with D hard to call. V lost 6 bases, J lost 4 bases, and 1 base lay in between. This CDR3 spans 11 amino acids. CDR1 MDHEN and CDR2 SYDVKM come from the germline V gene. The CDR3 loop reads CASRGANVLTF. CDR3 nucleotides: TGTGCCAGCAGAGGGGCCAACGTCCTGACTTTC.

The chain combines TRBV28 with TRBJ2-7; D is perhaps TRBD2 (5 bases). V was cut by 6 bases and J by 2 bases, with 14 bases left in between. This CDR3 is built from 14 residues. CDR1 MDHEN and CDR2 SYDVKM come from the germline V gene. CDR3 nucleotides: TGTGCCAGCAGGAGAGGGCCAGTCCCCTACGAGCAGTACTTC. Translating it yields CASRRGPVPYEQYF.

The chain joins TRBV27 to TRBJ2-7; D unclear. This CDR3 region has 14 residues. V was clipped by 2 bases and J by 6 bases, with 14 bases between them. Germline CDR1 reads MNHEY; CDR2 reads SMNVEV (reference sequence). CDR3 loop: CASSLGGRVGEQYF. In DNA, the CDR3 is TGTGCCAGCAGTTTAGGTGGTCGAGTAGGCGAGCAGTACTTC.

This clone was found once. The chain joins TRBV28 to TRBJ2-1, with no clear D. V lost 7 bases to trimming and J lost 2 bases, with 18 bases between them. The CDR3 is made up of 16 amino acids. The germline gives CDR1 MDHEN, CDR2 SYDVKM. The CDR3 nucleotides read TGTGCCAGCAAAGATGTGGCACCAGGTGCCTACAATGAGCAGTTCTTC. It specifies CASKDVAPGAYNEQFF. Supplemented by reference TRBV28 and TRBJ2-1, the full variable domain reads DVKVTQSSRYLVKRTGEKVFLECVQDMDHENMFWYRQDPGLGLRLIYFSYDVKMKEKGDIPEGYSVSREKKERFSLILESASTNQTSMYLCASKDVAPGAYNEQFFGPGTRLTVL.